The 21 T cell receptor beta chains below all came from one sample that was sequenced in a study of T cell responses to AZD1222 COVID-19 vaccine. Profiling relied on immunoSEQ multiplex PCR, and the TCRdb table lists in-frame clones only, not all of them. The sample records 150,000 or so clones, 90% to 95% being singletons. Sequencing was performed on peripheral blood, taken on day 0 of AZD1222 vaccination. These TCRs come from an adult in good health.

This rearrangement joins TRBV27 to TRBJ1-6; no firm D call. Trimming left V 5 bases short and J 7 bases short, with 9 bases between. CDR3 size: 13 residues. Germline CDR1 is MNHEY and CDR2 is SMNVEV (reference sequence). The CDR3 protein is CASSLSLNSPLHF. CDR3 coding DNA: TGTGCCAGCAGTCTCAGTCTGAATTCACCCCTCCACTTT.

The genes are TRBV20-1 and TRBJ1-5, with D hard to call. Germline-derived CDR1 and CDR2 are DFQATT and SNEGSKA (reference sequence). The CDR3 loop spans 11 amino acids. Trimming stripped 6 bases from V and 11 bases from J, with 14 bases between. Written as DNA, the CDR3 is TGCAGTGCCCCTCTGCTTGGGGCCCAGCATTTT. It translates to CSAPLLGAQHF.

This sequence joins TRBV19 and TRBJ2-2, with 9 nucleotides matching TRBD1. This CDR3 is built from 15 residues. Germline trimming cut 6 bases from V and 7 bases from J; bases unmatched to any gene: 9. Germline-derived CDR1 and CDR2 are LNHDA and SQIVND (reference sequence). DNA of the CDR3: TGTGCCAGTAGCACCTACAGGGGGCAGGGCGGGGAGCTGTTTTTT. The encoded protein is CASSTYRGQGGELFF.

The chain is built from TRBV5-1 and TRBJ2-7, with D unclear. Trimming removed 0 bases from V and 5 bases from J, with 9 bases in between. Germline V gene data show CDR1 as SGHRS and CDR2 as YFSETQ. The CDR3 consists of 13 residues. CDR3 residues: CASSLDGGNEQYF. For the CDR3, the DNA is TGCGCCAGCAGCTTGGACGGCGGCAACGAGCAGTACTTC.

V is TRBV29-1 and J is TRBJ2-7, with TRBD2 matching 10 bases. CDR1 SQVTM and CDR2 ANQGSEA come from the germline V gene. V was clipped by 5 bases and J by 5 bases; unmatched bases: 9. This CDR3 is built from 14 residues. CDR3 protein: CSVICPSGSHEQYF. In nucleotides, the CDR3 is TGCAGCGTTATATGCCCTAGCGGGAGTCACGAGCAGTACTTC.

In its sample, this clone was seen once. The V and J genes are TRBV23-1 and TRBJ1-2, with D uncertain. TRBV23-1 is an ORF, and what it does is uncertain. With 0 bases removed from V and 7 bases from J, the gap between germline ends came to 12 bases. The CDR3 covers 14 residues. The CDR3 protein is CASSQSGGLGGYTF. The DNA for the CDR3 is TGCGCCAGCAGTCAATCAGGAGGGCTGGGTGGCTACACCTTC.

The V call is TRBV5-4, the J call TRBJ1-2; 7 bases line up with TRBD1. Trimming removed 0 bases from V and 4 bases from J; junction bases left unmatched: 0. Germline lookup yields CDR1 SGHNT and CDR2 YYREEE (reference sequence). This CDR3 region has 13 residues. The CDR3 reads CASSLAGGYGYTF. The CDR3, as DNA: TGTGCCAGCAGCTTGGCAGGGGGCTATGGCTACACCTTC.

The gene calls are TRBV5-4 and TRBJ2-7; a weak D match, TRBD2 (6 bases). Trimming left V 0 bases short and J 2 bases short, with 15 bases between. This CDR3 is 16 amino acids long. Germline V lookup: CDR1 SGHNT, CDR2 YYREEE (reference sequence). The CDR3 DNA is TGTGCCAGCAGCTTGGCCACCTTCGGACTACCCTACGAGCAGTACTTC. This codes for CASSLATFGLPYEQYF.

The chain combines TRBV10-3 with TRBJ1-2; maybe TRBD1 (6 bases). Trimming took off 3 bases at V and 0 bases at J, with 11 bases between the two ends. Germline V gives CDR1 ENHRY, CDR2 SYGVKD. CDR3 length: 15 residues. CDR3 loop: CAISDRGTANYGYTF. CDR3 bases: TGTGCCATCAGTGACAGGGGAACAGCTAACTATGGCTACACCTTC.

CDR3 protein: CASSEIVTFNQPQHF. The CDR3 nucleotides read TGTGCCAGCAGTGAAATTGTTACGTTCAATCAGCCCCAGCATTTT. This chain joins TRBV2 and TRBJ1-5, with D uncertain. Germline CDR1 reads SNHLY; CDR2 reads FYNNEI. V dropped 2 bases and J dropped 3 bases, with 11 bases sitting between them. The CDR3 is 15 residues long.

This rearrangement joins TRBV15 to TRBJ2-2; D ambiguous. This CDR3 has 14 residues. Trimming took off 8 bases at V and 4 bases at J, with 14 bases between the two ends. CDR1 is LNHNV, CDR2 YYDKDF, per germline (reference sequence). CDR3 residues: CATDEDRSTGELFF. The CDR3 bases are TGTGCCACCGACGAAGACCGCAGCACCGGGGAGCTGTTTTTT.

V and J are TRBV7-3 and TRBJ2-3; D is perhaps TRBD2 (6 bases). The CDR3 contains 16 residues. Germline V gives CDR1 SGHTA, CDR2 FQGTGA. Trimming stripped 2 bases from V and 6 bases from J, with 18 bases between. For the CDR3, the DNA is TGTGCCAGCAGCTTAGGCGGGGAGGTCTATATGGATACGCAGTATTTT. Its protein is CASSLGGEVYMDTQYF.

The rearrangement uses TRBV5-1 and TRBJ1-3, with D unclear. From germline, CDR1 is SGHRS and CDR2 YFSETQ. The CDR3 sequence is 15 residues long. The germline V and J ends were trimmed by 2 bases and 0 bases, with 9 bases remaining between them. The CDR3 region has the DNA TGCGCCAGCAGCTTTGAGGGAAGCTCTGGAAACACCATATATTTT. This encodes CASSFEGSSGNTIYF.

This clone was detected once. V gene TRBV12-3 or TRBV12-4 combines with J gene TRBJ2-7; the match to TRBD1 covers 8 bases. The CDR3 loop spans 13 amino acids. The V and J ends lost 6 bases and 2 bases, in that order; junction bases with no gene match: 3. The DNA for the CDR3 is TGTGCCAGCAGGGACAGGGTTGCCTACGAGCAGTACTTC. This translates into CASRDRVAYEQYF.

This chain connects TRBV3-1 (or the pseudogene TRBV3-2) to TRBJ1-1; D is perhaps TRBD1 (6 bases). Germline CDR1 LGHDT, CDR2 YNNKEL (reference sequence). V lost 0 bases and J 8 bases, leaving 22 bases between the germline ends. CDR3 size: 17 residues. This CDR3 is CASSQDLGRLKGTEAFF. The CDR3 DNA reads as TGTGCCAGCAGCCAAGATCTTGGAAGGCTAAAGGGGACAGAAGCTTTCTTT.

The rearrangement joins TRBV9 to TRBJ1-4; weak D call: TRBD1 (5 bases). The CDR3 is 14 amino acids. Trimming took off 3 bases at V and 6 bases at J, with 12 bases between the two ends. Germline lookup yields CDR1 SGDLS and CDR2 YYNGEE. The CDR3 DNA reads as TGTGCCAGCAGCGGTGCAGGGAACGATGAAAAACTGTTTTTT. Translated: CASSGAGNDEKLFF. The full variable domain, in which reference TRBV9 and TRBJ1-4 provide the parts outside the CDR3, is DSGVTQTPKHLITATGQRVTLRCSPRSGDLSVYWYQQSLDQGLQFLIQYYNGEERAKGNILERFSAQQFPDLHSELNLSSLELGDSALYFCASSGAGNDEKLFFGSGTQLSVL.

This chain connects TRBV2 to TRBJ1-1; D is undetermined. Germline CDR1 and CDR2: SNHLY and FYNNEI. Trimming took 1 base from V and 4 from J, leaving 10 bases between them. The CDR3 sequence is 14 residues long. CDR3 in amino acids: CASSEGRLITEAFF. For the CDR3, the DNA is TGTGCCAGCAGTGAAGGGAGACTGATCACTGAAGCTTTCTTT.

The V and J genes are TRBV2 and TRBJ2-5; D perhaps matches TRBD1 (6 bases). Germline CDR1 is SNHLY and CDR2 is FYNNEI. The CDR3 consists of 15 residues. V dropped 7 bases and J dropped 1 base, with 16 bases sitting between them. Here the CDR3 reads CASTARDIRQETQYF. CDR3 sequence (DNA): TGTGCCAGCACGGCCCGGGACATTCGCCAAGAGACCCAGTACTTC.

In DNA, the CDR3 is TGTGCCAGCAGTGAAGCGAGAAGCAATCAGCCCCAGCATTTT. It encodes CASSEARSNQPQHF. The chain recombines TRBV6-1 with TRBJ1-5; no clear D gene. Trimming stripped 0 bases from V and 1 base from J, with 4 bases between. This CDR3 has 14 amino acids. Germline loops: CDR1 MNHNS, CDR2 SASEGT.

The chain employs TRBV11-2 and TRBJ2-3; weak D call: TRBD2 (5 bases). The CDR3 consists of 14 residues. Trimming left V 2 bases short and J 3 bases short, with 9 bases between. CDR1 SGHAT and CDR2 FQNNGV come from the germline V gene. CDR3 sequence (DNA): TGTGCCAGCAGCTTACTAGCTAGGACAGATACGCAGTATTTT. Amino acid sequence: CASSLLARTDTQYF.

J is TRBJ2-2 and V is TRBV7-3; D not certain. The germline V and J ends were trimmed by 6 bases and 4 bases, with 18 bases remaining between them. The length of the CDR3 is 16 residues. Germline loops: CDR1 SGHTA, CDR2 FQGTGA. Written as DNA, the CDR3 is TGTGCCAGCAGTCTCCACGACCGATTAAGCACCGGGGAGCTGTTTTTT. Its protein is CASSLHDRLSTGELFF.